What follows are 13 T cell receptor beta chains derived from one specimen sequenced in a study of blood T cell repertoires in COVID-19. Sequencing was performed with immunoSEQ multiplex PCR; in TCRdb, only in-frame clones are kept and a portion is missing. Altogether about 82,000 clones are present, roughly four fifths being singletons, with the ten largest covering about 7%. Material: peripheral blood. These receptors originate from a man aged 45-65 years with active or convalescent COVID-19.

V is TRBV6-2 or TRBV6-3 and J is TRBJ2-6, with a tentative D call TRBD2 (5 bases). Trimming pared 0 bases from V and 1 base from J, leaving 10 bases between. The germline V gene encodes CDR1 MNHEY and CDR2 SVGEGT. CDR3 size: 17 residues. The CDR3 DNA reads TGTGCCAGCAGTTACTCAGGGCCGGGGTCTGGGGCCAACGTCCTGACTTTC. Protein product: CASSYSGPGSGANVLTF.

The rearrangement joins TRBV30 to TRBJ2-1, with D perhaps matching TRBD1 (6 bases). CDR3 size: 17 residues. Germline V gene data show CDR1 as GTSNPN and CDR2 as SVGIG (reference sequence). Trimming took 2 bases from V and 5 from J, leaving 22 bases between them. Here the CDR3 DNA reads TGTGCCTGGAGTTCATTATCTGGACAGCAAACCAACAATGAGCAGTTCTTC. This gives the protein CAWSSLSGQQTNNEQFF.

This clone has only a few counts. The chain links TRBV2 to TRBJ2-7, with a tentative D call TRBD1 (5 bases). The V end was cut by 5 bases, the J end by 3 bases, with 11 bases between. The CDR3 is 13 amino acids. Looked up from germline, CDR1 is SNHLY and CDR2 is FYNNEI. CDR3: CASSYIDSYEQYF. The CDR3 nucleotides are TGTGCCAGCAGTTATATTGACAGCTACGAGCAGTACTTC.

The CDR3 DNA reads TGTGCCAGCAGTGAAGCGCCCGGGACAGGAGGGAACGAGCAGTACGTC. This translates into CASSEAPGTGGNEQYV. The gene calls are TRBV6-1 and TRBJ2-7; TRBD1 matches at 8 bases. Germline CDR1 MNHNS, CDR2 SASEGT. The CDR3 is made up of 16 amino acids. V lost 0 bases, J lost 5 bases, and 9 bases stayed unmatched.

As DNA, the CDR3 is TGTGCCAGTAGTCGGGGACTAGCGGGGGGCGGAATCACAGATACGCAGTATTTT. Protein: CASSRGLAGGGITDTQYF. The J gene is TRBJ2-3, the V gene TRBV19, with TRBD2 matching 15 bases. The CDR3 totals 18 residues. Per germline, CDR1 LNHDA and CDR2 SQIVND (reference sequence). V lost 5 bases to trimming and J lost 2 bases; unmatched junction nucleotides: 8.

The rearrangement uses TRBV4-2 and TRBJ1-2, with D perhaps matching TRBD1 (5 bases). CDR3 length: 12 residues. Germline V gives CDR1 LGHNA, CDR2 YNFKEQ. The ends were cut back, 6 bases at V and 8 bases at J, with 13 bases in the middle. CDR3 in amino acids: CASRTSGEGYTF. The CDR3 DNA follows: TGTGCCAGCAGAACCTCGGGGGAAGGCTACACCTTC.

CDR3 bases: TGCGCCAGCAGCCAAGGACAGATGAACACTGAAGCTTTCTTT. Encoded protein: CASSQGQMNTEAFF. The J gene is TRBJ1-1, the V gene TRBV4-1, with D perhaps matching TRBD1 (5 bases). CDR1 and CDR2 from the germline V gene are MGHRA and YSYEKL. This CDR3 contains 14 residues. The V and J ends lost 1 base and 0 bases respectively, with 6 bases between them.

This chain uses TRBV25-1 with TRBJ1-4; no clear D gene. The germline V gene has CDR1 MGHDK and CDR2 SYGVNS. CDR3 length equals 15 residues. The V gene lost 2 bases and the J gene lost 0 bases, with 7 bases spanning the gap. Here the CDR3 reads CASSEGGSTNEKLFF. CDR3 in DNA: TGTGCCAGCAGTGAAGGAGGCTCAACTAATGAAAAACTGTTTTTT. Full variable domain (remainder filled in from reference TRBV25-1 and TRBJ1-4): EADIYQTPRYLVIGTGKKITLECSQTMGHDKMYWYQQDPGMELHLIHYSYGVNSTEKGDLSSESTVSRIRTEHFPLTLESARPSHTSQYLCASSEGGSTNEKLFFGSGTQLSVL.

This sequence joins TRBV19 and TRBJ2-5; D might be TRBD2 (6 bases). V was clipped by 7 bases and J by 5 bases, with 11 bases between them. Germline V gives CDR1 LNHDA, CDR2 SQIVND (reference sequence). This CDR3 contains 12 residues. The CDR3 spells CASIGEEETQYF. CDR3 DNA sequence: TGTGCCAGTATTGGGGAGGAGGAGACCCAGTACTTC.

J is TRBJ2-7 and V is TRBV29-1; 14 bases agree with TRBD2. V lost 7 bases and J lost 6; bases outside the gene matches: 2. Germline V CDR1 and CDR2: SQVTM, ANQGSEA. The CDR3 covers 12 residues. The CDR3 DNA follows: TGCAGCGCAGGGACTAGCGGGGGCGAGCAGTACTTC. Its protein product is CSAGTSGGEQYF.

The rearrangement uses TRBV9 and TRBJ2-5, with 13 bases fitting TRBD2. V was clipped by 4 bases and J by 2 bases; unmatched bases: 8. The CDR3 runs to 17 residues. Germline values: CDR1 SGDLS, CDR2 YYNGEE. In DNA, the CDR3 is TGTGCCAGCAGCCCCGGGCAGGGACTAGCGGGACAAGAGACCCAGTACTTC. It yields the protein CASSPGQGLAGQETQYF. Using reference TRBV9 and TRBJ2-5 for the parts outside the CDR3, the full variable domain is DSGVTQTPKHLITATGQRVTLRCSPRSGDLSVYWYQQSLDQGLQFLIQYYNGEERAKGNILERFSAQQFPDLHSELNLSSLELGDSALYFCASSPGQGLAGQETQYFGPGTRLLVL.

The V call is TRBV4-2, the J call TRBJ1-1, with TRBD1 identical over 11 bases. The junction had 3 bases not matched to a gene; V was cut back by 5 bases and J by 1 base. Germline-derived CDR1 and CDR2 are LGHNA and YNFKEQ. The CDR3 loop spans 15 amino acids. The CDR3 region is CASSSGQGANTEAFF. CDR3 DNA: TGTGCCAGCAGCTCCGGACAGGGGGCGAACACTGAAGCTTTCTTT.

The chain recombines TRBV7-2 with TRBJ2-2, with 7 bases that match TRBD2. Per the germline V gene, CDR1 is SGHTA and CDR2 is FQGNSA. J gave up 5 bases and V 1 base, and 1 base lay outside the gene matches. CDR3 length: 14 residues. The CDR3 DNA follows: TGTGCCAGCAGCTTAGTGGGGGGGACCGGGGAGCTGTTTTTT. Protein product: CASSLVGGTGELFF.